Here is one T cell receptor beta chain with its context. What it recognizes is unknown. Assay: immunoSEQ multiplex PCR; the TCRdb copy retains only in-frame clones and omits some. The sample totals roughly 32,000 clones. The data were obtained in a study of T cells in women clearing cervical HPV infection. Looking at the study overall: Controls gave blood once infection was undetectable; cases at lesion identification.

All donors had a single incident cervical HPV16 infection, not prevalent. HPV was found by MY09/MY11 PCR and dot-blot genotyping. Study conclusions and caveats: Unknown T-cell numbers per sample may underlie the richness differences.

This clonotype was sampled from a woman between 18 and 75 years old with a cervical HPV16 infection that either progressed to CIN3+ or cleared (not recorded which). Material for sequencing was blood buffy coat.

The CDR3 DNA, read in part, is TGTGCCAGCAGTTTAGGCGGCGGAAGCGGGAGAACAGATACG. It is translated as CASSLGGGSGRTDT. The whole CDR3 sequence reads CASSLGGGSGRTDTQYF. This rearrangement joins TRBV28 to TRBJ2-3; 8 bases match TRBD2. Sequencing ends 3 residues short of the CDR3 end; the germline J gene provides the rest. V gave up 2 bases and J gave up 3 bases; unmatched junction bases: 10. The CDR3 covers 17 residues. From germline, CDR1 is MDHEN and CDR2 SYDVKM.